The 12 T cell receptor beta chains below were found in one sample sequenced in a study of blood T cell repertoires in COVID-19. TCRdb's table, derived via immunoSEQ multiplex PCR, lists solely in-frame clones and lacks some. The sample includes about 190,000 clones, roughly 84% of them seen just once. Material for sequencing was peripheral blood. The origin of the receptors is a woman in her forties who had recovered from COVID-19.

In DNA form, the CDR3 reads TGTGCCAGCAGCCCTCTACAGGGGATCTCCTACGAGCAGTACTTC. Translated, it gives CASSPLQGISYEQYF. V gene TRBV7-7 combines with J gene TRBJ2-7; the match to TRBD1 covers 7 bases. The ends lost 5 bases at V and 0 bases at J; junction bases unmatched: 7. The CDR3 has 15 residues. The V gene's germline CDR1 is SSHAT and CDR2 FNYEAQ (reference sequence).

This clone was recorded a few times. J is TRBJ2-5 and V is TRBV3-1 (or the pseudogene TRBV3-2); TRBD1 might be the D (5 bases). The CDR3 length is 14 residues. The V gene lost 1 base and the J gene lost 4 bases, with 10 bases spanning the gap. Germline CDR1 is LGHDT and CDR2 is YNNKEL (reference sequence). DNA of the CDR3: TGTGCCAGCAGCCAAGGCCCAGGGATAGAGACCCAGTACTTC. Its translation: CASSQGPGIETQYF.

The chain joins TRBV4-3 to TRBJ2-7; possible D gene TRBD1, 5 bases. The germline CDR1 and CDR2 sequences are LGHNA and YSLEER. This CDR3 spans 14 amino acids. With 1 base removed from V and 6 bases from J, the gap between germline ends came to 13 bases. The CDR3 DNA follows: TGCGCCAGCAGCCAAGCCGGCCAAAGGGGCGAGCAGTACTTC. Protein: CASSQAGQRGEQYF.

This clone was seen only once. The chain recombines TRBV7-9 with TRBJ1-4; D uncertain. The CDR3 totals 16 residues. V lost 4 bases and J lost 7, with 19 bases in between. Germline CDR1 SEHNR, CDR2 FQNEAQ (reference sequence). This CDR3 reads CASSSAAGQLGEKLFF. CDR3 nucleotide sequence: TGTGCCAGCAGCTCCGCCGCGGGTCAGCTAGGTGAAAAACTGTTTTTT.

The genes are TRBV6-6 and TRBJ2-5; no reliable D call. CDR1 is MNHNY, CDR2 SVGAGI, per germline (reference sequence). V lost 0 bases and J lost 3, with 8 bases in between. CDR3 size: 14 residues. CDR3 sequence: CASSYSRQEETQYF. DNA for the CDR3: TGTGCCAGCAGTTACTCTCGCCAGGAAGAGACCCAGTACTTC.

The chain joins TRBV30 to TRBJ1-3, with a tentative D call TRBD1 (5 bases). The CDR3 loop spans 16 amino acids. Between the trimmed V and J ends, which lost 2 bases and 4 bases, there was a span of 18 bases. From germline, CDR1 is GTSNPN and CDR2 SVGIG (reference sequence). The CDR3: CAWSLSSGGSGNTIYF. Here the CDR3 DNA reads TGTGCCTGGAGTCTTTCTTCGGGGGGTTCCGGAAACACCATATATTTT.

The rearrangement joins TRBV11-2 to TRBJ1-1, with 7 bases that match TRBD1. CDR3 length: 14 amino acids. Germline V gene sequence: CDR1 SGHAT, CDR2 FQNNGV. V lost 5 bases to trimming and J lost 2 bases; unmatched junction nucleotides: 5. The CDR3 DNA follows: TGTGCCAGCAGCAAAGGGACAGCTAACACTGAAGCTTTCTTT. Translating it yields CASSKGTANTEAFF.

This rearrangement joins TRBV2 to TRBJ2-2; 8 bases fit TRBD1. Germline V gene sequence: CDR1 SNHLY, CDR2 FYNNEI. There are 14 residues in the CDR3. The V and J ends lost 6 bases and 5 bases, in that order; junction bases with no gene match: 5. DNA for the CDR3: TGTGCCAGCAGAGGACAGGGTGCGACCGGGGAGCTGTTTTTT. The encoded protein is CASRGQGATGELFF.

The V and J genes are TRBV28 and TRBJ1-5, with D maybe TRBD1 (6 bases). This CDR3 contains 15 residues. Between the trimmed V and J ends, which lost 6 bases and 2 bases, there was a span of 14 bases. The germline V gene encodes CDR1 MDHEN and CDR2 SYDVKM. For the CDR3, the DNA is TGTGCCAGCAGACAGGGAGGGAATGGCAATCAGCCCCAGCATTTT. This encodes CASRQGGNGNQPQHF.

This chain uses TRBV4-1 with TRBJ2-2; 9 nucleotides align to TRBD1. The CDR3 contains 18 residues. J gave up 4 bases and V 0 bases, and 9 bases lay outside the gene matches. Germline V gives CDR1 MGHRA, CDR2 YSYEKL. This chain's CDR3 is CASSQDLVGQGITGELFF. CDR3 bases: TGCGCCAGCAGCCAAGATTTAGTAGGACAGGGGATCACCGGGGAGCTGTTTTTT.

The rearrangement uses TRBV11-3 and TRBJ1-3, with 8 positions matching TRBD1. V lost 5 bases, J lost 1 base, and 1 base stayed unmatched. The length of the CDR3 is 14 residues. The germline CDR1 and CDR2 sequences are SGHNT and YENEEA. DNA for the CDR3: TGTGCCAGCAGCCGGACAGGGTCTGGAAACACCATATATTTT. Residues: CASSRTGSGNTIYF.

The rearrangement uses TRBV5-6 and TRBJ2-1; TRBD2 agrees at 8 bases. This CDR3 region has 15 residues. Looked up from germline, CDR1 is SGHDT and CDR2 is YYEEEE. V shed 0 bases, J shed 4 bases, and the junction held 3 bases outside the gene matches. CDR3 nucleotide sequence: TGTGCCAGCAGCTTGGCTAGCGGGCTTTACAATGAGCAGTTCTTC. It is translated as CASSLASGLYNEQFF.